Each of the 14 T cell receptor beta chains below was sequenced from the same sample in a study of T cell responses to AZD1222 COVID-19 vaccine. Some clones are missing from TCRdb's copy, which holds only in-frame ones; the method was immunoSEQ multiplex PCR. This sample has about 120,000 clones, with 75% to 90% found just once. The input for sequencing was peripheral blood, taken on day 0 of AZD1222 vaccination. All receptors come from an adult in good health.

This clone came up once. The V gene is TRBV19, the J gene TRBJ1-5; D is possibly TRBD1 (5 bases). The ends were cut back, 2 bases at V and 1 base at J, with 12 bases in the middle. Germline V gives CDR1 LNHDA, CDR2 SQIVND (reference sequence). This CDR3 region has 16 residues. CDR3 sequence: CASSIWQGGSNQPQHF. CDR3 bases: TGTGCCAGTAGTATATGGCAGGGCGGGAGCAATCAGCCCCAGCATTTT.

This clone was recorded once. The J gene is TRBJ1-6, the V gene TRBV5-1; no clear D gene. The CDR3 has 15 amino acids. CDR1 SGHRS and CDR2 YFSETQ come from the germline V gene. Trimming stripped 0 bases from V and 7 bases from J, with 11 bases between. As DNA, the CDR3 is TGCGCCAGCAGCTTGGAGCGGAGGGTCAATTCACCCCTCCACTTT. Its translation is CASSLERRVNSPLHF.

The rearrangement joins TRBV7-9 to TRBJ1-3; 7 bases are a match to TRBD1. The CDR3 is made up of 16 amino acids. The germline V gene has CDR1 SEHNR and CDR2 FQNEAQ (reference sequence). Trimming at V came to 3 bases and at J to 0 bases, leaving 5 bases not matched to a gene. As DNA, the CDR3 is TGTGCCAGCAGCTTCCCAGGGGGGTTCTCTGGAAACACCATATATTTT. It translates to CASSFPGGFSGNTIYF.

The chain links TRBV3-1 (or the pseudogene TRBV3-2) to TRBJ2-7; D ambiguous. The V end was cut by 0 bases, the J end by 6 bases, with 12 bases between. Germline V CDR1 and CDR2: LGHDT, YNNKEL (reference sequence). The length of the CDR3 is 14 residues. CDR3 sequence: CASSQDPVTPEQYF. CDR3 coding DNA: TGTGCCAGCAGCCAAGATCCAGTCACCCCCGAGCAGTACTTC.

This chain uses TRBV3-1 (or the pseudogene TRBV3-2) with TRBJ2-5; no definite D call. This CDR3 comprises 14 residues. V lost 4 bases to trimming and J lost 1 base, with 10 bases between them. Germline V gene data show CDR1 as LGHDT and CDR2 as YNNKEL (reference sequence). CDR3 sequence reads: CASSPATFQETQYF. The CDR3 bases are TGTGCCAGCAGCCCAGCTACCTTCCAAGAGACCCAGTACTTC.

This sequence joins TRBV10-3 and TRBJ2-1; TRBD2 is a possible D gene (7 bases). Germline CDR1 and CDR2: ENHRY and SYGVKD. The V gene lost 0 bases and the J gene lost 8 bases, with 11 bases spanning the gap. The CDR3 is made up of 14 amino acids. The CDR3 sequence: CAISESREGDEQFF. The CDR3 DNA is TGTGCCATCAGTGAGTCGAGGGAGGGGGATGAGCAGTTCTTC.

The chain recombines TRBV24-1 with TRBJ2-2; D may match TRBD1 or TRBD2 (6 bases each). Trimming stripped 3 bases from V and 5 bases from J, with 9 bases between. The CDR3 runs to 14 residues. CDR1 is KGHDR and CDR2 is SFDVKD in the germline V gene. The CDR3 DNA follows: TGTGCCACCAGTGATACAGGGAGGACCGGGGAGCTGTTTTTT. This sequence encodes CATSDTGRTGELFF.

This CDR3 reads CASNDREFSSGELFF. The CDR3 nucleotides read TGTGCCAGCAACGACAGGGAGTTTTCTTCCGGGGAGCTGTTTTTT. The chain combines TRBV7-8 with TRBJ2-2; 7 bases are a match to TRBD1. Germline CDR1 SGHVS, CDR2 FQNEAQ. Trimming removed 7 bases from V and 6 bases from J; junction bases left unmatched: 11. The length of the CDR3 is 15 residues.

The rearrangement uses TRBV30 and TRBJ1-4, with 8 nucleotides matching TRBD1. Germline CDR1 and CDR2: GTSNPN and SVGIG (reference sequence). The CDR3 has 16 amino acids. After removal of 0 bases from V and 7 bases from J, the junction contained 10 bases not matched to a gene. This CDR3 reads CAWSVPLTGVFEKLFF. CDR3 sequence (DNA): TGTGCCTGGAGTGTACCCCTGACAGGGGTTTTTGAAAAACTGTTTTTT.

The CDR3 coding sequence is TGTGCCAGCAGCAAACGACTAGCGGGAGGGACTAGCACAGATACGCAGTATTTT. It is translated as CASSKRLAGGTSTDTQYF. V gene TRBV21-1 combines with J gene TRBJ2-3; the table's D call of TRBD2 was not tested on the DNA. TRBV21-1 counts as a pseudogene. This CDR3 is built from 18 residues.

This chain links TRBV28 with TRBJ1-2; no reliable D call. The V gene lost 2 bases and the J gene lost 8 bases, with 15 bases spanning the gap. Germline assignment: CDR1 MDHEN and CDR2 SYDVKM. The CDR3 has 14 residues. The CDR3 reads CASSLTFDLSGYTF. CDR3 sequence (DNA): TGTGCCAGCAGTTTAACCTTCGACCTATCAGGCTACACCTTC.

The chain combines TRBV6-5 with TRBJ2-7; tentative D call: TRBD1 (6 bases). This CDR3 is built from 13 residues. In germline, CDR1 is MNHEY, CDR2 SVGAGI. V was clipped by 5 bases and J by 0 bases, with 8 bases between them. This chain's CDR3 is CASSTGSSYEQYF. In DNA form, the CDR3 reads TGTGCCAGCAGTACAGGGAGCTCCTACGAGCAGTACTTC.

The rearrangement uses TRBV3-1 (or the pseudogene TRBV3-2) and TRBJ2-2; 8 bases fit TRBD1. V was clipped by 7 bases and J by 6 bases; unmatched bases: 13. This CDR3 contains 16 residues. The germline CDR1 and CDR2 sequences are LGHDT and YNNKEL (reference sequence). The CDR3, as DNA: TGTGCCAGCACCAAAGGAGACAGGGGAGCTTCCGGGGAGCTGTTTTTT. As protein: CASTKGDRGASGELFF.

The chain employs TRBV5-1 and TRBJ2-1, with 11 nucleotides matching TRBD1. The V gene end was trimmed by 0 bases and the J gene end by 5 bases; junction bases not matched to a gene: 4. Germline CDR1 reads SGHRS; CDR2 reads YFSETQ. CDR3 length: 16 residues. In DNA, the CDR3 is TGCGCCAGCAGCTTGGGGACAGGGGGCGGGAACAATGAGCAGTTCTTC. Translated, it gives CASSLGTGGGNNEQFF.